Presented here are 9 T cell receptor beta chains from one specimen sequenced in a study of Graves' ophthalmopathy and Graves' hyperthyroidism. The sequenced template was RNA, covering the TCR beta CDR3 region. HTBI-primed first-round RT-PCR preceded second-round multiplex PCR. TCRdb recomputed calls from the multiplex PCR reads with MiXCR, one row per CDR3 protein. The table records over a million distinct CDR3 sequences, less than 45% of them present only once. Sequenced input: peripheral blood or thyroid tissue (not recorded which). Receptors originate from an adult man with Graves' hyperthyroidism.

As for this clonotype: A much larger clone sits a single nucleotide away, making a read error possible. This sequence joins TRBV7-2 and TRBJ2-7; possible D gene TRBD1, 5 bases. The CDR3 has 13 amino acids. CDR1 and CDR2 (germline): SGHTA, FQGNSA. Trimming cost V 0 bases and J 12 bases, with 15 bases left between them. CDR3 sequence: CASSLAGQGWAYF. CDR3 in DNA: TGTGCCAGCAGCTTAGCTGGGCAGGGATGGGCGTACTTC.

This clonotype was observed many times. This chain uses TRBV12-3 or TRBV12-4 with TRBJ2-5; TRBD2 aligns across 8 bases. The CDR3 is 13 residues long. The trim removed 2 bases at V and 5 bases at J, leaving 1 base unmatched. This chain's CDR3 is CASSLKRGETQYF. The CDR3 DNA sequence: TGTGCCAGCAGTTTAAAGCGGGGGGAGACCCAGTACTTC.

There are a few counts of this clonotype. The chain employs TRBV12-3 or TRBV12-4 and TRBJ2-5, with a tentative D call TRBD1 (5 bases). V was cut by 6 bases and J by 2 bases, with 16 bases left in between. The CDR3 has 15 residues. The CDR3 sequence: CASRAPGKGQETQYF. The CDR3 DNA reads TGTGCCAGCAGAGCCCCAGGGAAAGGTCAAGAGACCCAGTACTTC.

Of note for this clonotype: A much larger clone differs from this one at a single base, so this may be a read error. The V and J genes are TRBV13 and TRBJ2-2; D not certain. Germline-derived CDR1 and CDR2 are PRHDT and FYEKMQ (reference sequence). Trimming took off 3 bases at V and 7 bases at J, with 12 bases between the two ends. The length of the CDR3 is 14 residues. For the CDR3, the DNA is TGTGCCAGCAGCTTGGTTTTGACACTCGGGGAGCTGTTTTTT. It codes for CASSLVLTLGELFF.

For this clonotype: This may stem from a read error, because a much larger clone lies one nucleotide away. The conserved final phenylalanine or tryptophan is absent from the CDR3, which likely points to a read error. The chain links TRBV19 to TRBJ1-1; 7 nucleotides agree with TRBD1. The CDR3 is 15 amino acids. Trimming cost V 5 bases and J 3 bases; bases outside gene matches: 9. Germline CDR1 LNHDA, CDR2 SQIVND (reference sequence). CDR3 amino acids: CASSSPRDRYTEAFS. DNA for the CDR3: TGTGCCAGTAGTTCCCCCCGGGACAGATACACTGAAGCTTTCTCT.

This clonotype was picked up a small number of times. V gene TRBV5-1 combines with J gene TRBJ2-7; 9 nucleotides agree with TRBD1. This CDR3 has 18 amino acids. The germline CDR1 and CDR2 sequences are SGHRS and YFSETQ. V lost 1 base, J lost 1 base, and 12 bases stayed unmatched. The CDR3 nucleotides read TGCGCCAGCAGCTTGAATAGTGGAGGACAGGGGAAATCCTACGAGCAGTACTTC. This gives the protein CASSLNSGGQGKSYEQYF.

The gene calls are TRBV7-9 and TRBJ1-2; 9 bases are a match to TRBD1. The CDR3 spans 14 residues. Unmatched junction bases numbered 7, after V lost 5 bases and J lost 6 bases. Germline values: CDR1 SEHNR, CDR2 FQNEAQ (reference sequence). The CDR3 DNA reads as TGTGCCAGCAGCACGGGACAGGGTGAGGATGGCTACACCTTC. Translated: CASSTGQGEDGYTF.

At least ten counts were recorded for this clonotype. The rearrangement links TRBV4-1 to TRBJ1-5; D is ambiguous. The CDR3 is 16 residues long. Trimming shortened V by 4 bases and J by 0 bases, and 13 bases separated the two germline ends. Germline V gives CDR1 MGHRA, CDR2 YSYEKL. The CDR3: CASSLSMGNSNQPQHF. The CDR3 DNA reads TGCGCCAGCAGCCTTAGTATGGGAAATAGCAATCAGCCCCAGCATTTT.

This clonotype was counted ten times or more. V gene TRBV20-1 combines with J gene TRBJ2-7; the match to TRBD1 covers 7 bases. The CDR3 has 13 amino acids. Looked up from germline, CDR1 is DFQATT and CDR2 is SNEGSKA (reference sequence). Germline trimming cut 2 bases from V and 3 bases from J; bases unmatched to any gene: 4. The CDR3 region has the DNA TGCAGTGCTAGACCGGGACAGCTCTACGAGCAGTACTTC. Translated, it gives CSARPGQLYEQYF.